One and the same sample provided the 17 T cell receptor beta chains below, sequenced in a study of shared clonotypes between healthy human individuals. Produced via immunoSEQ multiplex PCR; TCRdb's table is partial and in-frame only. Among about a million clones listed, more than 60% were seen once. Source material: memory CD4+ T cells sorted from blood. As for subset: CD45RA-negative fraction. All receptors come from a man aged 18 to 30 in good health.

This chain connects TRBV28 to TRBJ2-3; 7 nucleotides align to TRBD1. CDR1 and CDR2 (germline): MDHEN, SYDVKM. The trim removed 7 bases at V and 6 bases at J, leaving 13 bases unmatched. CDR3 length equals 15 residues. DNA of the CDR3: TGTGCCAGCACCCCGGGACAGCAAGAGGCGGATACGCAGTATTTT. It specifies CASTPGQQEADTQYF.

J is TRBJ2-5 and V is TRBV7-9, with 10 bases identical to TRBD1. The CDR3 runs 17 residues. V was clipped by 4 bases and J by 5 bases; unmatched bases: 13. The germline CDR1 and CDR2 sequences are SEHNR and FQNEAQ (reference sequence). CDR3 coding DNA: TGTGCCAGCAGCTCAAACTCATGGGGGACAGGGGACGAGACCCAGTACTTC. Its protein product is CASSSNSWGTGDETQYF.

V is TRBV7-2 and J is TRBJ1-2, with D possibly TRBD1 on 5 matching bases. CDR3 length: 16 amino acids. From germline, CDR1 is SGHTA and CDR2 FQGNSA. V was cut by 0 bases and J by 1 base, with 12 bases left in between. In nucleotides, the CDR3 is TGTGCCAGCAGCTTAGCGCTGGGGGGGGTTAACTATGGCTACACCTTC. Its protein is CASSLALGGVNYGYTF. Supplemented by reference TRBV7-2 and TRBJ1-2, the full variable domain reads GAGVSQSPSNKVTEKGKDVELRCDPISGHTALYWYRQSLGQGLEFLIYFQGNSAPDKSGLPSDRFSAERTGGSVSTLTIQRTQQEDSAVYLCASSLALGGVNYGYTFGSGTRLTVV.

The V and J genes are TRBV19 and TRBJ1-2; D remains unclear. CDR3 length: 14 residues. From germline, CDR1 is LNHDA and CDR2 SQIVND (reference sequence). The ends were cut back, 7 bases at V and 5 bases at J, with 17 bases in the middle. The CDR3, as DNA: TGTGCCAGTATGGCCCCGTCCCGCAGATATGGCTACACCTTC. It specifies CASMAPSRRYGYTF.

This clone showed up just a few times. V is TRBV29-1 and J is TRBJ1-1; no reliable D call. Germline values: CDR1 SQVTM, CDR2 ANQGSEA. The ends were cut back, 4 bases at V and 0 bases at J, with 12 bases in the middle. The CDR3 sequence is 14 residues long. The CDR3 nucleotides are TGCAGCGTTGTACTTCAGGCCATGAACACTGAAGCTTTCTTT. Translation gives CSVVLQAMNTEAFF.

As to this clone: Other DNA sequences in the sample encode the same CDR3. This chain links TRBV5-1 with TRBJ2-5; 11 positions match TRBD2. The germline gives CDR1 SGHRS, CDR2 YFSETQ. J gave up 4 bases and V 3 bases, and 2 bases lay outside the gene matches. The CDR3 is 14 amino acids. CDR3 coding DNA: TGCGCCAGCAGCTCGACTAGCGGGGTAGAGACCCAGTACTTC. Translation gives CASSSTSGVETQYF.

This clone was detected once. This specimen includes other DNA sequences encoding the same CDR3. The chain carries TRBV18 and TRBJ1-1; 7 nucleotides align to TRBD1. CDR1 KGHSH and CDR2 LQKENI come from the germline V gene. The CDR3 runs to 17 residues. Trimming at V came to 1 base and at J to 1 base, leaving 9 bases not matched to a gene. DNA of the CDR3: TGTGCCAGCTCACCACTGGGCCCCGGGACAGAGAACACTGAAGCTTTCTTT. Translated, it gives CASSPLGPGTENTEAFF.

This chain connects TRBV6-5 to TRBJ1-6; TRBD1 aligns across 7 bases. CDR1 and CDR2 from the germline V gene are MNHEY and SVGAGI. After removal of 7 bases from V and 4 bases from J, the junction contained 4 bases not matched to a gene. The CDR3 is 14 amino acids. CDR3 bases: TGTGCCAGCAACAGGGACAGATATAATTCACCCCTCCACTTT. Its protein is CASNRDRYNSPLHF.

This clone was observed once. This CDR3 is also generated by other DNA sequences in the sample. The rearrangement joins TRBV7-2 to TRBJ1-1; D unresolved. Germline V gene data show CDR1 as SGHTA and CDR2 as FQGNSA. The CDR3 covers 14 residues. Trimming removed 1 base at V and 0 bases at J, with 6 bases between. CDR3 protein: CASSLGRMNTEAFF. For the CDR3, the DNA is TGTGCCAGCAGCTTAGGGAGGATGAACACTGAAGCTTTCTTT. Using reference TRBV7-2 and TRBJ1-1 for the parts outside the CDR3, the full variable domain is GAGVSQSPSNKVTEKGKDVELRCDPISGHTALYWYRQSLGQGLEFLIYFQGNSAPDKSGLPSDRFSAERTGGSVSTLTIQRTQQEDSAVYLCASSLGRMNTEAFFGQGTRLTVV.

Points on this clone: Other DNA sequences in the sample encode the same CDR3. The rearrangement uses TRBV28 and TRBJ1-2, with 7 bases identical to TRBD1. Germline V CDR1 and CDR2: MDHEN, SYDVKM. After removal of 3 bases from V and 4 bases from J, the junction contained 2 bases not matched to a gene. This CDR3 region has 13 residues. CDR3 nucleotides: TGTGCCAGCAGTTTTGAGGGGGCCTATGGCTACACCTTC. This translates into CASSFEGAYGYTF.

This rearrangement joins TRBV10-3 to TRBJ2-1; D call uncertain. Trimming took 0 bases from V and 8 from J, leaving 2 bases between them. Germline V gene lookup returns CDR1 ENHRY and CDR2 SYGVKD. The CDR3 contains 11 residues. Here the CDR3 DNA reads TGTGCCATCAGTGAGTCCTATGAGCAGTTCTTC. Translating gives CAISESYEQFF.

For the CDR3, the DNA is TGTGCCATCAGTGGGGTTAGCGGGAGGGCCGGCACAGATACGCAGTATTTT. It encodes CAISGVSGRAGTDTQYF. The V and J genes are TRBV10-3 and TRBJ2-3; TRBD2 aligns across 11 bases. V shed 4 bases and J 1 base; nucleotides not matched to a gene: 7. This CDR3 contains 17 residues. The germline CDR1 and CDR2 sequences are ENHRY and SYGVKD.

This sequence joins TRBV18 and TRBJ1-6; D remains ambiguous. The CDR3 has 18 amino acids. Germline CDR1 is KGHSH and CDR2 is LQKENI. V lost 1 base and J lost 0, with 13 bases in between. CDR3 sequence (DNA): TGTGCCAGCTCACCACAAGGAAGTGTGGGCTCCTATAATTCACCCCTCCACTTT. Amino acid sequence: CASSPQGSVGSYNSPLHF. Looking up the rest from reference TRBV18 and TRBJ1-6 gives the full variable domain: NAGVMQNPRHLVRRRGQEARLRCSPMKGHSHVYWYRQLPEEGLKFMVYLQKENIIDESGMPKERFSAEFPKEGPSILRIQQVVRGDSAAYFCASSPQGSVGSYNSPLHFGNGTRLTVT.

Remarks on this clone: The junction and the germline gene differ at one end; a read error may be behind it. V usage is TRBV7-8 and J usage is TRBJ2-5, with D possibly being TRBD2 (6 bases). The germline V gene has CDR1 SGHVS and CDR2 FQNEAQ. The CDR3 has 20 amino acids. CDR3 protein: CASKPTSLASRGGGQETRYF. The CDR3 DNA follows: TGTGCCAGCAAGCCAACCTCGCTGGCTAGTAGGGGAGGCGGCCAAGAGACCCGGTACTTC.

The J gene is TRBJ2-6, the V gene TRBV30; 7 bases line up with TRBD1. The CDR3 contains 17 residues. Germline V gene lookup returns CDR1 GTSNPN and CDR2 SVGIG (reference sequence). The V segment lost 7 bases and the J segment 4 bases; nucleotides outside the gene matches: 16. The CDR3 DNA sequence: TGTGCCTTGTTTCCGGGACAGCTATCGTCGGGGGCCAACGTCCTGACTTTC. Amino acid sequence: CALFPGQLSSGANVLTF.

The chain employs TRBV9 and TRBJ1-5, with D possibly matching TRBD1 (6 bases). V gave up 0 bases and J gave up 5 bases, with 12 bases separating them. CDR3 length: 15 amino acids. Germline V gene sequence: CDR1 SGDLS, CDR2 YYNGEE. In DNA, the CDR3 is TGTGCCAGCAGCGTAGCCCACAGGGAGGATCAGCCCCAGCATTTT. This gives the protein CASSVAHREDQPQHF. The whole variable domain, remainder taken from reference TRBV9 and TRBJ1-5, is DSGVTQTPKHLITATGQRVTLRCSPRSGDLSVYWYQQSLDQGLQFLIQYYNGEERAKGNILERFSAQQFPDLHSELNLSSLELGDSALYFCASSVAHREDQPQHFGDGTRLSIL.

This clone was observed many times. The chain is built from TRBV14 and TRBJ1-2; 8 bases fit TRBD1. After removal of 4 bases from V and 4 bases from J, the junction contained 8 bases not matched to a gene. The CDR3 has 15 residues. The germline V gene encodes CDR1 SGHDN and CDR2 FVKESK. The CDR3 loop is CASSPGSGGLYGYTF. DNA for the CDR3: TGTGCCAGCAGCCCTGGCTCAGGGGGCCTCTATGGCTACACCTTC.